The sequence of this T cell receptor beta chain was determined in a study of T cell responses to AZD1222 COVID-19 vaccine. TCRdb's table, derived via immunoSEQ multiplex PCR, lists solely in-frame clones and lacks some. In the table there are 100,000 to 150,000 clones, roughly nine tenths of which are singletons. From germline, CDR1 is KGHSH and CDR2 LQKENI. The CDR3 has 14 residues. Trimming at V came to 0 bases and at J to 9 bases, leaving 2 bases not matched to a gene. This clone was seen only once. The V and J genes are TRBV18 and TRBJ1-4; the match to TRBD1 covers 9 bases. The sample here was peripheral blood, taken on day 0 of AZD1222 vaccination. This receptor was identified in an adult in good health. CDR3 protein: CASSPPGQGQKLFF. In DNA, the CDR3 is TGTGCCAGCTCACCACCGGGACAGGGACAAAAACTGTTTTTT.